These 15 T cell receptor beta chains came from one sample sequenced in a study of T-cell memory formation after mild COVID-19. TCRdb independently ran MiXCR on the 5' RACE reads; one entry per CDR3 protein. Altogether around 210,000 distinct CDR3 sequences are present, around 8.8% being singletons, with the ten largest covering around 3.3%. Sequenced: PBMCs or a T cell subset sorted from them (not recorded which). The receptors shown here come from a man between 18 and 35 years old who had mild COVID-19 (a few samples of this study predate the infection). Cell type and time point are not known.

This clonotype was counted between two and nine times. The J gene is TRBJ1-1, the V gene TRBV7-6; D is ambiguous. The CDR3 sequence is 15 residues long. Trimming stripped 5 bases from V and 0 bases from J, with 13 bases between. Germline V gene data show CDR1 as SGHVS and CDR2 as FNYEAQ. The CDR3 DNA is TGTGCCAGCAGCGATCGAGACACCTTGAACACTGAAGCTTTCTTT. Residues: CASSDRDTLNTEAFF.

This sequence joins TRBV20-1 and TRBJ1-6; D remains ambiguous. The V end was cut by 6 bases, the J end by 7 bases, with 19 bases between. Germline CDR1 DFQATT, CDR2 SNEGSKA (reference sequence). This CDR3 contains 15 residues. CDR3 residues: CSALLLGRLNSPLHF. The CDR3 bases are TGCAGTGCCCTCTTGCTTGGACGGTTAAATTCACCCCTCCACTTT.

V and J are TRBV14 and TRBJ2-7; maybe TRBD1 (7 bases). The germline V and J ends were trimmed by 2 bases and 9 bases, with 20 bases remaining between them. The length of the CDR3 is 15 residues. Germline-derived CDR1 and CDR2 are SGHDN and FVKESK. The CDR3 nucleotides are TGTGCCAGCAGCCAAAATCGACAGGGAATCGGGGGGCAGTACTTC. It is translated as CASSQNRQGIGGQYF.

The V and J genes are TRBV28 and TRBJ2-1; 8 positions match TRBD1. The CDR3 consists of 15 residues. From germline, CDR1 is MDHEN and CDR2 SYDVKM. The V segment lost 5 bases and the J segment 6 bases; nucleotides outside the gene matches: 9. The CDR3 DNA sequence: TGTGCCAGCAGTCAAGGAGGACAGGGCCCCAATGAGCAGTTCTTC. Its protein is CASSQGGQGPNEQFF.

This clonotype showed up just a few times. The chain couples TRBV7-2 to TRBJ2-3; maybe TRBD2 (6 bases). The germline gives CDR1 SGHTA, CDR2 FQGNSA. The CDR3 sequence is 17 residues long. V lost 4 bases, J lost 0 bases, and 17 bases lay in between. The CDR3 loop is CASSSRVAVISTDTQYF. The CDR3 coding sequence is TGTGCCAGCAGCTCCCGTGTAGCGGTGATTAGCACAGATACGCAGTATTTT.

The chain has TRBV6-2 or TRBV6-3 and TRBJ1-1; TRBD1 matches at 9 bases. CDR3 length: 16 amino acids. The trim removed 6 bases at V and 3 bases at J, leaving 11 bases unmatched. Per the germline V gene, CDR1 is MNHEY and CDR2 is SVGEGT. The CDR3 nucleotides read TGTGCCAGCAGATTCATGGGACAGGGTCGGTACACTGAAGCTTTCTTT. This codes for CASRFMGQGRYTEAFF.

The table lists this clonotype with many counts. The CDR3 coding sequence is TGTGCCAGCAGTGGGACAGGGAGCTCCCTTATAGCGGGGAGTAAGTACTTC. The encoded protein is CASSGTGSSLIAGSKYF. The chain couples TRBV12-3 or TRBV12-4 to TRBJ2-7; D may be TRBD1 (9 bases). With 5 bases removed from V and 11 bases from J, the gap between germline ends came to 31 bases. The CDR3 is made up of 17 amino acids.

V and J are TRBV12-3 or TRBV12-4 and TRBJ2-1, with 9 positions matching TRBD2. V shed 9 bases, J shed 5 bases, and the junction held 20 bases outside the gene matches. The CDR3 has 18 amino acids. The CDR3 bases are TGTGCCAGTACCGGTAGGCTAGCGGGGACCGACCGAAACAATGAGCAGTTCTTC. The encoded protein is CASTGRLAGTDRNNEQFF.

This clonotype turned up a few times. The chain combines TRBV5-6 with TRBJ2-7, with no clear D. V was trimmed by 6 bases and J by 3 bases, leaving 13 bases between them. CDR3 length: 13 residues. Germline V gene lookup returns CDR1 SGHDT and CDR2 YYEEEE. The CDR3 DNA is TGTGCCAGCACCTTAAGCCAAATCTACGAGCAGTACTTC. This encodes CASTLSQIYEQYF.

The gene calls are TRBV29-1 and TRBJ2-1, with a possible D match to TRBD2 (6 bases). V lost 1 base to trimming and J lost 0 bases, with 10 bases between them. The CDR3 loop spans 15 amino acids. Germline V lookup: CDR1 SQVTM, CDR2 ANQGSEA. The CDR3 protein is CSVEGGTVSYNEQFF. As DNA, the CDR3 is TGCAGCGTTGAAGGCGGGACGGTCTCCTACAATGAGCAGTTCTTC.

The CDR3 protein is CSAGAMNTEAFF. The CDR3 DNA follows: TGCAGCGCGGGGGCGATGAACACTGAAGCTTTCTTT. The V call is TRBV29-1, the J call TRBJ1-1; D is perhaps TRBD1 (6 bases). V shed 7 bases and J shed 0 bases, with 9 bases lying between them. The germline CDR1 and CDR2 sequences are SQVTM and ANQGSEA. The CDR3 contains 12 residues.

This clonotype came up a few times. This chain links TRBV11-3 with TRBJ2-1, with no clear D. V was pared by 3 bases and J by 10 bases, with 13 bases between. The germline V gene encodes CDR1 SGHNT and CDR2 YENEEA. The CDR3 runs to 13 residues. CDR3 sequence: CASSLVPKHEQFF. The CDR3 region has the DNA TGTGCCAGCAGCTTGGTCCCTAAACACGAGCAGTTCTTC.

This clonotype was observed at least ten times. The chain has TRBV20-1 and TRBJ1-4; D is perhaps TRBD1 (6 bases). The CDR3 sequence is 12 residues long. Germline CDR1 and CDR2: DFQATT and SNEGSKA (reference sequence). The V and J ends lost 1 base and 11 bases respectively, with 11 bases between them. Here the CDR3 reads CSARVSRGKLFF. In nucleotides, the CDR3 is TGCAGTGCTAGAGTGAGCAGGGGCAAACTGTTTTTT.

The chain carries TRBV28 and TRBJ1-6; D not resolved. Trimming removed 7 bases at V and 5 bases at J, with 12 bases between. This CDR3 has 14 amino acids. Germline CDR1 MDHEN, CDR2 SYDVKM. The DNA for the CDR3 is TGTGCCAGCACCACAACTCCCAATAATTCACCCCTCCACTTT. Protein product: CASTTTPNNSPLHF.

This chain links TRBV5-1 with TRBJ2-1; D tentatively reads TRBD1 or TRBD2 (6 bases each). Deletions cut 4 bases from V and 7 bases from J, with 21 bases between. The CDR3 is 16 amino acids. CDR1 and CDR2 from the germline V gene are SGHRS and YFSETQ. The CDR3 DNA reads TGCGCCAGCAGCCCCGGACACTCCTTAGGGGGGAATGAGCAGTTCTTC. Translation gives CASSPGHSLGGNEQFF.